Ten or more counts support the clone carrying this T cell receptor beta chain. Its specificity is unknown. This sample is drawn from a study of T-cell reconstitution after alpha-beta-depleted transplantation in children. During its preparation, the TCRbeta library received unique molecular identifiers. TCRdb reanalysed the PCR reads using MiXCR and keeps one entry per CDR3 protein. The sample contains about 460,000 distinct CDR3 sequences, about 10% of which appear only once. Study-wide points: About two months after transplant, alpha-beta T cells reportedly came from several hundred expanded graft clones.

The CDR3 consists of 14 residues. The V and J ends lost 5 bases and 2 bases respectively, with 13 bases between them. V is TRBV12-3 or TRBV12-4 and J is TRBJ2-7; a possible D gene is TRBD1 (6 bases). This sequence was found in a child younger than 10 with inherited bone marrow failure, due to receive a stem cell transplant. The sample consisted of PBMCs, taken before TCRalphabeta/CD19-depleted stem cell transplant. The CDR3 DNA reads TGTGCCAGCAGTGCCCATGGGGGCCCCTACGAGCAGTACTTC. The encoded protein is CASSAHGGPYEQYF.